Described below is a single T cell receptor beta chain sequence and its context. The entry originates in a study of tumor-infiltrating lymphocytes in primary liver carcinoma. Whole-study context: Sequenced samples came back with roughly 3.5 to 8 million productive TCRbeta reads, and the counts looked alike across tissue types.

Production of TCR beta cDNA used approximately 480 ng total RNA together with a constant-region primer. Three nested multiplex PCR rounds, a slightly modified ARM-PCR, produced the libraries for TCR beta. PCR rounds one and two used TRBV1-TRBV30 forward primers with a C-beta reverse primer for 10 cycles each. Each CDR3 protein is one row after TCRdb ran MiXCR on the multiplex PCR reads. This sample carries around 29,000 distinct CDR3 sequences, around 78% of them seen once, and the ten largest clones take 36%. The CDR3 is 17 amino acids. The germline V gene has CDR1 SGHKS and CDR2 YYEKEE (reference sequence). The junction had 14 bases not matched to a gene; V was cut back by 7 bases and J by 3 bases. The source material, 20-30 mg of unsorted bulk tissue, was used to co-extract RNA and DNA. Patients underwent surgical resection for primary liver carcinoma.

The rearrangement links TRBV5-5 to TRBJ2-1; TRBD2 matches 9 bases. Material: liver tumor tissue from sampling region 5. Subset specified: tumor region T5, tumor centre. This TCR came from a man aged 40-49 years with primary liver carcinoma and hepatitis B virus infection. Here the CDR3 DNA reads TGTGCCAGCGGCTCGGGACTAGCCATCGATTACTACAATGAGCAGTTCTTC. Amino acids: CASGSGLAIDYYNEQFF.